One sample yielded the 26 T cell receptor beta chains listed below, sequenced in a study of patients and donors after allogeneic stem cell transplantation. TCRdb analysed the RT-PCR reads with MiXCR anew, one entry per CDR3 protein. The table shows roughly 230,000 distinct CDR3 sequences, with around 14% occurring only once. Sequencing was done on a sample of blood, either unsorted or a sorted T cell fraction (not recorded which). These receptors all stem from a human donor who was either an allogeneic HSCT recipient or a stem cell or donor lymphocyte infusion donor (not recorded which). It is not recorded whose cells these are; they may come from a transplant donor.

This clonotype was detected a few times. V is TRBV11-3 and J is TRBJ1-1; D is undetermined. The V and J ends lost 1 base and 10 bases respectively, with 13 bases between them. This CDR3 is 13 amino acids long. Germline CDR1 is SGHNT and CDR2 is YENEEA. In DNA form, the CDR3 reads TGTGCCAGCAGCTTAGGGTCCAGTCAAGGAGCTTTCTTT. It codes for CASSLGSSQGAFF.

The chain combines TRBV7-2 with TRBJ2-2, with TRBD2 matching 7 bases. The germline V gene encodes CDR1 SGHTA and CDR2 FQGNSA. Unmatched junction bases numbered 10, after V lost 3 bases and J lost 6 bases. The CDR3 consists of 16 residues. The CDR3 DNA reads TGTGCCAGCAGCTTCGTCCGGGGAGGGTTTTCCGGGGAGCTGTTTTTT. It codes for CASSFVRGGFSGELFF. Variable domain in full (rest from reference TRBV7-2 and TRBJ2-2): GAGVSQSPSNKVTEKGKDVELRCDPISGHTALYWYRQSLGQGLEFLIYFQGNSAPDKSGLPSDRFSAERTGGSVSTLTIQRTQQEDSAVYLCASSFVRGGFSGELFFGEGSRLTVL.

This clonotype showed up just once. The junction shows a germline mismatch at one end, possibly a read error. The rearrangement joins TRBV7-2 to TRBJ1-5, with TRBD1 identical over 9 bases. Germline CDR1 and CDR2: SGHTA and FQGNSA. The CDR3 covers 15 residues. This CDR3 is CASTLGTGFDQPQHF. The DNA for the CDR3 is TGTGCCAGCACCTTAGGGACAGGGTTTGATCAGCCCCAGCATTTT.

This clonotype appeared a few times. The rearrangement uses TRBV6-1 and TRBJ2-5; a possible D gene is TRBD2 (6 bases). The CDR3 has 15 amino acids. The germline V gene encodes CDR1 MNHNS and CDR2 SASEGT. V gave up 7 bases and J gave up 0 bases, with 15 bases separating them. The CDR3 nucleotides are TGTGCCAGCACCCGGGGGAGAGGGGACCAAGAGACCCAGTACTTC. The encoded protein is CASTRGRGDQETQYF.

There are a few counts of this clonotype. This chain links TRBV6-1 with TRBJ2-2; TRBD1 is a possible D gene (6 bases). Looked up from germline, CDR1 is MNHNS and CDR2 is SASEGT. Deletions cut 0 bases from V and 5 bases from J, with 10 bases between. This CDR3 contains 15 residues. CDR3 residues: CASSEAPGVTGELFF. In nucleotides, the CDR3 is TGTGCCAGCAGTGAAGCGCCAGGGGTGACCGGGGAGCTGTTTTTT.

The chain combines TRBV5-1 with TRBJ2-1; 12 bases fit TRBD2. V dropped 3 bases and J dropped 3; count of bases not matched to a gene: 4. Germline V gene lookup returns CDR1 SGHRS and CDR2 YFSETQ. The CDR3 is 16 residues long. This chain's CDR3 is CASSYPGLAGYNEQFF. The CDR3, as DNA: TGCGCCAGCAGCTACCCGGGACTAGCGGGCTACAATGAGCAGTTCTTC.

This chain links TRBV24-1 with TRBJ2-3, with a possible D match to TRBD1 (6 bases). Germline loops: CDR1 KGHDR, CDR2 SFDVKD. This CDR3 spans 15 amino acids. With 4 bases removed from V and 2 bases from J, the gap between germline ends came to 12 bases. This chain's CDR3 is CATSEGADTTDTQYF. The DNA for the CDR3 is TGTGCCACCAGTGAGGGGGCCGACACCACAGATACGCAGTATTTT.

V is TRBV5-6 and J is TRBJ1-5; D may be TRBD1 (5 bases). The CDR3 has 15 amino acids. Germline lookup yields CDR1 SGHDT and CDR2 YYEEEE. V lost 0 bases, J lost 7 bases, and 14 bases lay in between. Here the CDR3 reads CASSLGQGDWQPQHF. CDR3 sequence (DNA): TGTGCCAGCAGCTTGGGGCAGGGCGATTGGCAGCCCCAGCATTTT.

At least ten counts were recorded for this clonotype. The CDR3 DNA reads TGTGCCAGCAGTTTAAGACAGGGGAACACTGAAGCTTTCTTT. Amino acid sequence: CASSLRQGNTEAFF. The V gene is TRBV27, the J gene TRBJ1-1, with 7 bases that match TRBD1. The germline CDR1 and CDR2 sequences are MNHEY and SMNVEV (reference sequence). The CDR3 consists of 14 residues. With 2 bases clipped from V and 1 base from J, the junction kept 1 base outside the gene matches.

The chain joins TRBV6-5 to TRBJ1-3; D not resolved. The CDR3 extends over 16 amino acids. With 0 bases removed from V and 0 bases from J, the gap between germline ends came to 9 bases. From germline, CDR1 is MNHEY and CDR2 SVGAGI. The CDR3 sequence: CASSYSFRSSGNTIYF. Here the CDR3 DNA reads TGTGCCAGCAGTTACTCTTTCAGGAGCTCTGGAAACACCATATATTTT.

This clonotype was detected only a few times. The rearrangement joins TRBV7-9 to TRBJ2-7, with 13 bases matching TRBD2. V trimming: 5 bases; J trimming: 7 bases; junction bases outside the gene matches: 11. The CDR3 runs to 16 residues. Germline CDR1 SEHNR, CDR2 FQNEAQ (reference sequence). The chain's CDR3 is CASSQTSGGAPVEQYF. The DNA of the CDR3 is TGTGCCAGCAGCCAAACTAGCGGGGGGGCTCCGGTTGAGCAGTACTTC. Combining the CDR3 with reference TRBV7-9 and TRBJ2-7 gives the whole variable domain DTGVSQNPRHKITKRGQNVTFRCDPISEHNRLYWYRQTLGQGPEFLTYFQNEAQLEKSRLLSDRFSAERPKGSFSTLEIQRTEQGDSAMYLCASSQTSGGAPVEQYFGPGTRLTVT.

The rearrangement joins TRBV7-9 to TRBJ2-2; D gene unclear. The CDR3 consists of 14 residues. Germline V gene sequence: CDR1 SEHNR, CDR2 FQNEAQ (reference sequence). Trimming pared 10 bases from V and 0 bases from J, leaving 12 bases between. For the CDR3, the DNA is TGTGCCAAACGAGGCGCCTCGAACACCGGGGAGCTGTTTTTT. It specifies CAKRGASNTGELFF.

The CDR3 region is CASSLGGAYQETQYF. The CDR3 region has the DNA TGTGCCAGCAGCCTCGGGGGAGCTTACCAAGAGACCCAGTACTTC. The rearrangement uses TRBV7-3 and TRBJ2-5, with D tentatively TRBD2 (6 bases). From germline, CDR1 is SGHTA and CDR2 FQGTGA. This CDR3 has 15 residues. Trimming took off 5 bases at V and 0 bases at J, with 13 bases between the two ends. Complete variable domain (other parts from reference TRBV7-3 and TRBJ2-5): GAGVSQTPSNKVTEKGKYVELRCDPISGHTALYWYRQSLGQGPEFLIYFQGTGAADDSGLPNDRFFAVRPEGSVSTLKIQRTERGDSAVYLCASSLGGAYQETQYFGPGTRLLVL.

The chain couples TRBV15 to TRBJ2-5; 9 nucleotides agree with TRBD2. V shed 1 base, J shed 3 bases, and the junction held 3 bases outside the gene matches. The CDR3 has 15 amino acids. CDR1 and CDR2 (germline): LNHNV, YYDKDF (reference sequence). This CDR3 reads CATSRGTSAEETQYF. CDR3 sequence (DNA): TGTGCCACCAGCAGAGGGACTAGCGCGGAAGAGACCCAGTACTTC.

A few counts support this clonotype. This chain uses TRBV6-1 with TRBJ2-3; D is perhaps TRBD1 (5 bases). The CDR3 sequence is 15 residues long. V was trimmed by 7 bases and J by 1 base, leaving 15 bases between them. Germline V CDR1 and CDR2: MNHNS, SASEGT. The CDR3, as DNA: TGTGCCAGCACCATGTGGGCAGGGCGCACAGATACGCAGTATTTT. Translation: CASTMWAGRTDTQYF.

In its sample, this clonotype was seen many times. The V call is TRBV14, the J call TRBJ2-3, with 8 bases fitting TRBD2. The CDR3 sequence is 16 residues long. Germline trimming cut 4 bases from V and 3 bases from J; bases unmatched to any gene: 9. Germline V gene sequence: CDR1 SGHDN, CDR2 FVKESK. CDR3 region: CASSLRSGRGTDTQYF. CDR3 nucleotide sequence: TGTGCCAGCAGCCTAAGGAGCGGGAGAGGGACAGATACGCAGTATTTT.

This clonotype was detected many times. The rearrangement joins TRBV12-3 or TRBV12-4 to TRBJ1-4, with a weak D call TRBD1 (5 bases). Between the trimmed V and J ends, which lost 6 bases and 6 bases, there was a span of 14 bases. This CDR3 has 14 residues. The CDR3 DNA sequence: TGTGCCAGCAGCTCCGGGGCCTCCTATGAAAAACTGTTTTTT. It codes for CASSSGASYEKLFF.

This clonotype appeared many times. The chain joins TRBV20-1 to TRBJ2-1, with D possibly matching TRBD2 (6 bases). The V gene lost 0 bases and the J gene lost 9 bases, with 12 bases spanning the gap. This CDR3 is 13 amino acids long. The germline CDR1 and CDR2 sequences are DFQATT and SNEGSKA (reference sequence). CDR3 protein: CSARDIGSAEQFF. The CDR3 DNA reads TGCAGTGCTAGAGATATCGGGAGTGCTGAGCAGTTCTTC.

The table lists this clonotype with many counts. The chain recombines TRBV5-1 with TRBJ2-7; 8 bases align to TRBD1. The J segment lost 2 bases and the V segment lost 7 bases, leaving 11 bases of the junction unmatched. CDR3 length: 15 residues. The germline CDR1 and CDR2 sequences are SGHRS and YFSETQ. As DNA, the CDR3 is TGCGCCAGCGGAAACGGACAGGGCGTTCCCTACGAGCAGTACTTC. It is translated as CASGNGQGVPYEQYF.

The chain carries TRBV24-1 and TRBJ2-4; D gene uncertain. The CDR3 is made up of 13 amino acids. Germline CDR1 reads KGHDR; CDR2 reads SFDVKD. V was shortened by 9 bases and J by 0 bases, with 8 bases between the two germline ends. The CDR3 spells CATRPAAKNIQYF. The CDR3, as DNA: TGTGCCACCCGACCAGCAGCCAAAAACATTCAGTACTTC.

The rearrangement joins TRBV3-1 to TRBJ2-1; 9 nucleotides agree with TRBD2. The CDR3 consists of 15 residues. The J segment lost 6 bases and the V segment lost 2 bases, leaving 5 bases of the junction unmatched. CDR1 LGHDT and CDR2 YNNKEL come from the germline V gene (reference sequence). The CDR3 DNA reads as TGTGCCAGCAGCCAAATAGCGGGAGCGGGCAATGAGCAGTTCTTC. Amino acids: CASSQIAGAGNEQFF.

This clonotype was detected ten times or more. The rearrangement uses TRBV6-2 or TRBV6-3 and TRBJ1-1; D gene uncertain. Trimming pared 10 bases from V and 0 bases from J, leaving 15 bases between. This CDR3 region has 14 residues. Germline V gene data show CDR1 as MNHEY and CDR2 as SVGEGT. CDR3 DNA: TGTGCCACCCGCACGATAGGAATGAACACTGAAGCTTTCTTT. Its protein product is CATRTIGMNTEAFF.

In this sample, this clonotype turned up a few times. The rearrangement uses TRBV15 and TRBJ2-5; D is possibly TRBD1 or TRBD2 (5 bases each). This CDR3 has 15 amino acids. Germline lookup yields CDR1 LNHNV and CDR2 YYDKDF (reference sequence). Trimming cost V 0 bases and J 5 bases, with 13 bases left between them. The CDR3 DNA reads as TGTGCCACCAGCAGAGATGGGTCGAGGGGTGAGACCCAGTACTTC. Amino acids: CATSRDGSRGETQYF.

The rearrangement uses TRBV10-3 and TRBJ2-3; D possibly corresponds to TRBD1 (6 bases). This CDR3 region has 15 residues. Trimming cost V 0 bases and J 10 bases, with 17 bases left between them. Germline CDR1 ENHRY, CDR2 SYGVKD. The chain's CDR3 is CAISESPWGQMAQYF. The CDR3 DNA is TGTGCCATCAGTGAGTCTCCCTGGGGGCAGATGGCGCAGTATTTT.

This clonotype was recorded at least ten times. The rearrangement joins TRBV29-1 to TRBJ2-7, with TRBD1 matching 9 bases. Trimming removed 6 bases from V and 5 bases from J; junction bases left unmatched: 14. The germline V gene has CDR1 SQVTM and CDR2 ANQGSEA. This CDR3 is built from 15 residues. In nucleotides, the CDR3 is TGCAGCGTAGACACCGGGACAGGGACTTCCCACGAGCAGTACTTC. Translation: CSVDTGTGTSHEQYF.

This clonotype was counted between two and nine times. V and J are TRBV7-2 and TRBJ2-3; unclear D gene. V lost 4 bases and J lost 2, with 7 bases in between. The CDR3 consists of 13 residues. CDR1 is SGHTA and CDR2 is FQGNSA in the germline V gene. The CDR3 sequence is CASSSPSTDTQYF. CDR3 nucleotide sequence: TGTGCCAGCAGCTCACCTTCCACAGATACGCAGTATTTT. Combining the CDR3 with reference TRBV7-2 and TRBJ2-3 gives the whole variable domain GAGVSQSPSNKVTEKGKDVELRCDPISGHTALYWYRQSLGQGLEFLIYFQGNSAPDKSGLPSDRFSAERTGGSVSTLTIQRTQQEDSAVYLCASSSPSTDTQYFGPGTRLTVL.